The clone carrying this T cell receptor (beta chain) was observed a single time. This sample was taken from a study of OX40 agonist ivuxolimab in advanced cancers. Whole-study context: Recorded diagnoses for dose-escalation patients were hepatocellular carcinoma, melanoma, renal cell or head and neck cancer. Earlier anti-PD-1, anti-PD-L1 or anti-CTLA-4 therapy was permitted; over 35% had received some.

Some clones are missing from TCRdb's copy, which holds only in-frame ones; the method was immunoSEQ multiplex PCR. Of fewer than 85,000 clones listed, more than 75% are singletons. Germline trimming cut 7 bases from V and 3 bases from J; bases unmatched to any gene: 11. The V gene's germline CDR1 is SNHLY and CDR2 FYNNEI. The CDR3 loop spans 16 amino acids. The sequence was collected from an adult with an advanced solid tumor such as melanoma, head and neck, liver or kidney cancer. Sample: CD4+ or CD8+ T cells sorted from blood, taken in a trial of the OX40 agonist ivuxolimab. The rearrangement uses TRBV2 and TRBJ2-3; TRBD1 agrees at 9 bases. The chain's CDR3 is CASNLPGQGLTDTQYF. The CDR3 bases are TGTGCCAGCAACCTACCGGGACAGGGTCTTACAGATACGCAGTATTTT.